This T cell receptor beta chain was found in a study of Ad26.COV2.S vaccination and SARS-CoV-2 variants. The treatment here: about 20 received Ad26.COV2.S at low or high dose, single or two shots; 5 received placebo; per-sample allocation not given. The investigators took samples on day 63 after the first vaccine or placebo injection. Recruitment in Boston yielded a donor of adult age, 18-55 years. An Ad26 vector was used to express Wuhan-strain SARS-CoV-2 spike as the vaccine. Regarding the study as a whole: Spike-specific TCR breadth was greater after Ad26.COV2.S than placebo. Spike-specific responses of CD8+ and CD4+ T cells were reported to display substantial breadth after vaccination.

With respect to this clone: The antigen remains unidentified.

Clones were read by immunoSEQ multiplex PCR, and TCRdb kept only the in-frame ones, dropping some. In the table there are about 220,000 clones, roughly 90% of which are singletons. This sequence originates from a person aged 18 to 59 who received the Ad26.COV2.S COVID-19 vaccine or a placebo. The sample here was peripheral blood, taken in a trial of Ad26.COV2.S vaccine versus placebo.

The CDR3 DNA follows: TGTGCCAGCAGTTTCCCGACTAGCGGGAGGTCGAATGAGCAGTTCTTC. Residues: CASSFPTSGRSNEQFF. The rearrangement uses TRBV28 and TRBJ2-1; TRBD2 aligns across 13 bases. The CDR3 consists of 16 residues. Germline lookup yields CDR1 MDHEN and CDR2 SYDVKM. J lost 7 bases, V lost 3 bases, and 6 bases had no gene match.